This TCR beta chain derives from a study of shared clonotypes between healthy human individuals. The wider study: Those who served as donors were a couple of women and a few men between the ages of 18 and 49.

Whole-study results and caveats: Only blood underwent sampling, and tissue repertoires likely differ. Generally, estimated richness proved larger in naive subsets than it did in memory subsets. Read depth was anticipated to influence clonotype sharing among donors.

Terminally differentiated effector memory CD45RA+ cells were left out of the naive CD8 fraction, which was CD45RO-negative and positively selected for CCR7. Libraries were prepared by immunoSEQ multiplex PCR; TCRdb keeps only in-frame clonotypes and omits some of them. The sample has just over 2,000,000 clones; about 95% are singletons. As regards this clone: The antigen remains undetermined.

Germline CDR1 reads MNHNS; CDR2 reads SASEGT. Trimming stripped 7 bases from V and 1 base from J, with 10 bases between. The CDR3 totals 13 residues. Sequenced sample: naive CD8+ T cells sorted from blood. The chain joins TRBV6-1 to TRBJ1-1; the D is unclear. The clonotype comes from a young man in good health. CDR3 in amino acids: CASKADPNTEAFF. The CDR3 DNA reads TGTGCCAGCAAAGCCGACCCGAACACTGAAGCTTTCTTT.